This TCR beta chain was captured by sequencing in a study of blood T cells in healthy people across ages. For the second PCR, which ran for roughly 6 to 11 cycles, a sample-barcoded 5' primer and a J-beta primer mix were used. TCRdb processed the 5' RACE reads anew with MiXCR; each CDR3 protein has one entry. The table lists 1.5 million to 2 million distinct CDR3 sequences, 28% of them singletons. Germline CDR1 MNHNY, CDR2 SVGAGI (reference sequence). The V gene end was trimmed by 2 bases and the J gene end by 1 base; junction bases not matched to a gene: 3. The CDR3 extends over 17 amino acids. Specimen: blood. The chain carries TRBV6-6 and TRBJ2-3; TRBD2 matches 13 bases. This receptor was obtained from a young woman in good health. The CDR3: CASSYPGLAGRTDTQYF. Here the CDR3 DNA reads TGTGCCAGCAGTTACCCGGGACTAGCGGGACGCACAGATACGCAGTATTTT.